This entry lists 19 T cell receptor beta chains sequenced from one sample in a study of blood T cell repertoires in COVID-19. Method: immunoSEQ multiplex PCR; TCRdb's copy keeps in-frame clones and lacks some. The sample holds some 220,000 clones, around 80% seen once. The specimen was peripheral blood. All receptors come from a woman in her 70s with acute or convalescent COVID-19.

This chain joins TRBV12-3 or TRBV12-4 and TRBJ1-1; D gene uncertain. The CDR3 spans 12 residues. V was trimmed by 3 bases and J by 3 bases, leaving 5 bases between them. The CDR3 sequence is CASSLRHTEAFF. In DNA, the CDR3 is TGTGCCAGCAGTTTGAGGCACACTGAAGCTTTCTTT.

The V call is TRBV10-1, the J call TRBJ2-5, with D tentatively TRBD1 (5 bases). Germline CDR1 reads WNHNN; CDR2 reads SYGVQD (reference sequence). The CDR3 is made up of 15 amino acids. V shed 2 bases and J shed 4 bases, with 14 bases lying between them. CDR3 region: CASSEDSTSRETQYF. The CDR3 DNA reads as TGCGCCAGCAGTGAGGACAGTACTTCGAGAGAGACCCAGTACTTC.

This chain joins TRBV19 and TRBJ2-3; 12 bases fit TRBD2. Germline CDR1 reads LNHDA; CDR2 reads SQIVND (reference sequence). V shed 3 bases and J 2 bases; nucleotides not matched to a gene: 3. The CDR3 is made up of 16 amino acids. The CDR3 reads CASSILAGGVTDTQYF. The CDR3, as DNA: TGTGCCAGTAGTATTCTAGCGGGGGGGGTCACAGATACGCAGTATTTT. The variable domain in full, completed from reference TRBV19 and TRBJ2-3, reads DGGITQSPKYLFRKEGQNVTLSCEQNLNHDAMYWYRQDPGQGLRLIYYSQIVNDFQKGDIAEGYSVSREKKESFPLTVTSAQKNPTAFYLCASSILAGGVTDTQYFGPGTRLTVL.

The chain joins TRBV4-2 to TRBJ2-3, with TRBD2 matching over 7 bases. The J segment lost 0 bases and the V segment lost 1 base, leaving 4 bases of the junction unmatched. There are 16 residues in the CDR3. Germline V gives CDR1 LGHNA, CDR2 YNFKEQ. This chain's CDR3 is CASSQGTGGSTDTQYF. The CDR3 nucleotides read TGTGCCAGCAGCCAAGGAACGGGGGGAAGCACAGATACGCAGTATTTT.

CDR3 in amino acids: CASSLDSSGNTIYF. CDR3 DNA sequence: TGTGCCAGCAGCCTCGACAGCTCTGGAAACACCATATATTTT. The rearrangement joins TRBV5-4 to TRBJ1-3; possibly TRBD1 for D (5 bases). Germline assignment: CDR1 SGHNT and CDR2 YYREEE (reference sequence). There are 14 residues in the CDR3. The V gene lost 4 bases and the J gene lost 0 bases, with 8 bases spanning the gap.

This chain uses TRBV7-9 with TRBJ1-1; 8 positions match TRBD1. CDR1 SEHNR and CDR2 FQNEAQ come from the germline V gene (reference sequence). Losses at the gene ends were 3 bases for V and 1 base for J; bases not matched to a gene: 1. The CDR3 is 14 residues long. The chain's CDR3 is CASSFGQGNTEAFF. In DNA form, the CDR3 reads TGTGCCAGCAGCTTCGGACAGGGGAACACTGAAGCTTTCTTT.

The chain joins TRBV5-1 to TRBJ2-1, with no clear D. V lost 2 bases and J 9 bases, leaving 24 bases between the germline ends. Germline V gives CDR1 SGHRS, CDR2 YFSETQ. The CDR3 loop spans 17 amino acids. CDR3 sequence reads: CASSFSTDSSLIGEQFF. The CDR3 DNA reads as TGCGCCAGCAGCTTTAGTACCGATTCTTCCCTTATCGGTGAGCAGTTCTTC.

V gene TRBV19 combines with J gene TRBJ1-2, with D tentatively TRBD1 (5 bases). The ends were cut back, 2 bases at V and 0 bases at J, with 7 bases in the middle. There are 14 residues in the CDR3. Germline V lookup: CDR1 LNHDA, CDR2 SQIVND (reference sequence). This chain's CDR3 is CASSIQGSNYGYTF. CDR3 bases: TGTGCCAGTAGTATACAGGGATCTAACTATGGCTACACCTTC.

The rearrangement uses TRBV24-1 and TRBJ2-6; the match to TRBD1 covers 8 bases. Germline lookup yields CDR1 KGHDR and CDR2 SFDVKD. Unmatched junction bases numbered 3, after V lost 0 bases and J lost 0 bases. The CDR3 has 18 residues. The CDR3 sequence: CATSDLGDRGSGANVLTF. The CDR3 DNA sequence: TGTGCCACCAGTGATTTGGGAGACAGGGGCTCTGGGGCCAACGTCCTGACTTTC.

This clone was picked up a small number of times. The CDR3 loop reads CASSLGGFDEQYF. The CDR3 coding sequence is TGTGCCAGCAGCTTAGGAGGGTTCGACGAGCAGTACTTC. The chain uses TRBV7-9 and TRBJ2-7; a possible D gene is TRBD2 (5 bases). This CDR3 is built from 13 residues. V gave up 1 base and J gave up 5 bases, with 9 bases separating them. The V gene's germline CDR1 is SEHNR and CDR2 FQNEAQ (reference sequence).

J is TRBJ2-7 and V is TRBV3-1 (or the pseudogene TRBV3-2), with TRBD1 matching over 11 bases. CDR1 and CDR2 from the germline V gene are LGHDT and YNNKEL (reference sequence). The CDR3 has 13 residues. Trimming removed 7 bases from V and 6 bases from J; junction bases left unmatched: 5. CDR3 residues: CASTRDRGGEQYF. Written as DNA, the CDR3 is TGTGCCAGCACCCGGGACAGGGGGGGCGAGCAGTACTTC.

The CDR3 DNA is TGTGCCAGTATGAGGTCCGGACTGCAGGGCTACACCTTC. Translating it yields CASMRSGLQGYTF. V is TRBV19 and J is TRBJ1-2; D gene uncertain. The CDR3 has 13 residues. V was trimmed by 7 bases and J by 8 bases, leaving 17 bases between them. Germline V gene sequence: CDR1 LNHDA, CDR2 SQIVND (reference sequence).

The CDR3 protein is CASSIPGTDTQYF. The DNA for the CDR3 is TGTGCCAGCAGTATCCCTGGCACAGATACGCAGTATTTT. The chain is built from TRBV7-9 and TRBJ2-3; D is ambiguous. Between the trimmed V and J ends, which lost 6 bases and 1 base, there was a span of 8 bases. The CDR3 consists of 13 residues. CDR1 and CDR2 (germline): SEHNR, FQNEAQ (reference sequence).

The chain has TRBV4-1 and TRBJ1-1; perhaps TRBD1 as D (6 bases). The germline V gene has CDR1 MGHRA and CDR2 YSYEKL. The CDR3 spans 15 residues. The V end was cut by 1 base, the J end by 6 bases, with 15 bases between. This chain's CDR3 is CASSQAGQGHPEAFF. CDR3 coding DNA: TGCGCCAGCAGCCAAGCCGGTCAGGGGCACCCTGAAGCTTTCTTT.

The chain couples TRBV29-1 to TRBJ2-2, with 8 bases aligning to TRBD1. Germline values: CDR1 SQVTM, CDR2 ANQGSEA. V gave up 7 bases and J gave up 6 bases; unmatched junction bases: 7. The CDR3 has 13 residues. The CDR3 sequence is CSGQGANSGELFF. DNA for the CDR3: TGCAGCGGTCAGGGGGCCAACTCCGGGGAGCTGTTTTTT.

This clone was observed a single time. J is TRBJ2-5 and V is TRBV24-1; the match to TRBD1 covers 9 bases. CDR1 KGHDR and CDR2 SFDVKD come from the germline V gene. The V segment lost 3 bases and the J segment 4 bases; nucleotides outside the gene matches: 8. There are 16 residues in the CDR3. CDR3 sequence: CATSDQGTGKGETQYF. CDR3 coding DNA: TGTGCCACCAGTGATCAAGGGACAGGGAAAGGAGAGACCCAGTACTTC.

This chain connects TRBV6-1 to TRBJ2-6; 7 bases are shared with TRBD1. The germline CDR1 and CDR2 sequences are MNHNS and SASEGT. CDR3 size: 15 residues. The V and J ends lost 8 bases and 2 bases, in that order; junction bases with no gene match: 6. The CDR3 sequence is CASRTQGAGANVLTF. DNA of the CDR3: TGTGCCAGCCGTACCCAGGGGGCTGGGGCCAACGTCCTGACTTTC.

In DNA, the CDR3 is TGTGCCACCAGTGATCCCGGACTAGCGGGGGACCCGGGGGAGCTGTTTTTT. This encodes CATSDPGLAGDPGELFF. The chain has TRBV24-1 and TRBJ2-2, with 13 bases matching TRBD2. Germline loops: CDR1 KGHDR, CDR2 SFDVKD. The CDR3 contains 17 residues. The ends lost 3 bases at V and 8 bases at J; junction bases unmatched: 8.

The table lists this clone with a count of one. V usage is TRBV27 and J usage is TRBJ1-3; a possible D gene is TRBD1 (5 bases). Trimming left V 10 bases short and J 0 bases short, with 22 bases between. The CDR3 length is 17 residues. The germline V gene encodes CDR1 MNHEY and CDR2 SMNVEV (reference sequence). CDR3 in amino acids: CATKHNQTGNSGNTIYF. The CDR3 DNA reads as TGTGCCACAAAACACAACCAAACAGGAAACTCTGGAAACACCATATATTTT.